The source of this T cell receptor (beta chain) is a study of T cells after yellow fever vaccination. UMIs were added to TCR cDNA along with a universal primer site when it was made by 5'RACE template switching. TCRdb itself ran the 5' RACE reads through MiXCR, one entry per CDR3 protein. Seen here are nearly 550,000 distinct CDR3 sequences, 15% to 20% observed once, and the top ten hold roughly an eighth. Germline lookup yields CDR1 DFQATT and CDR2 SNEGSKA (reference sequence). This CDR3 region has 15 residues. V shed 5 bases and J 6 bases; nucleotides not matched to a gene: 9. General study findings and limits: By day 5 rather than day 15, the secondary response had peaked, though it was weaker. Clones that expanded after primary vaccination mostly reappeared after the booster (roughly 96% CD4, 88% CD8).

About this clonotype: Antigen specificity is unknown.

This TCR derives from a man under 40 who received the YFV17D yellow fever vaccine. The sequences come from PBMCs, collected 15 days after the yellow fever booster vaccination. This chain joins TRBV20-1 and TRBJ2-1; 11 positions match TRBD2. The CDR3 region is CSAPPLAGVGNEQFF. As DNA, the CDR3 is TGCAGTGCTCCCCCACTAGCGGGAGTTGGCAATGAGCAGTTCTTC.